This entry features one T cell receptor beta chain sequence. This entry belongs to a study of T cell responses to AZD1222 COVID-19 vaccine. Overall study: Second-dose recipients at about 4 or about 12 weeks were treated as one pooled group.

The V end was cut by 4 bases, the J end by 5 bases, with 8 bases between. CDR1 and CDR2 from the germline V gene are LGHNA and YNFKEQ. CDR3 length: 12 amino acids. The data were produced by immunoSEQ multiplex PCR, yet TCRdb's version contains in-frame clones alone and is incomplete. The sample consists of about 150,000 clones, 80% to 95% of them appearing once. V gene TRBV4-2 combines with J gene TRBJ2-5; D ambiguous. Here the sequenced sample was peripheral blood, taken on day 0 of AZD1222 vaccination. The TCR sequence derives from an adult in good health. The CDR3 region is CASSPPAETQYF. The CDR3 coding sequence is TGTGCCAGCAGCCCGCCTGCGGAGACCCAGTACTTC.